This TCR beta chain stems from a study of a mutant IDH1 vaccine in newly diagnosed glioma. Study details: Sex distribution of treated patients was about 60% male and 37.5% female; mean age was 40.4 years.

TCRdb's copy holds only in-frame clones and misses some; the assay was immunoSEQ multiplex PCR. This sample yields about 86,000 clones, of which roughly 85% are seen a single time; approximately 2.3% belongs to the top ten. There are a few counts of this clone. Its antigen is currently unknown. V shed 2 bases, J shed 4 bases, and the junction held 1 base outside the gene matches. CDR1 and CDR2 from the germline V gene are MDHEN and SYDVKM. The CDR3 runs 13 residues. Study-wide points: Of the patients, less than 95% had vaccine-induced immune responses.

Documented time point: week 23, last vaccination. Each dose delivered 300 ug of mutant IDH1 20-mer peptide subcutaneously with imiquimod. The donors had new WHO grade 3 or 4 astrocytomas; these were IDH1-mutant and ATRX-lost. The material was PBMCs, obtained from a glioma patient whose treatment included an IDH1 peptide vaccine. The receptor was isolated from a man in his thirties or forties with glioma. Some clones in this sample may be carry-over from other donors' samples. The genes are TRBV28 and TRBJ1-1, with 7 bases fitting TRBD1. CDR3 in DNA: TGTGCCAGCAGTTTAGGGACAGTCACTGAAGCTTTCTTT. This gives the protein CASSLGTVTEAFF.